This T cell receptor (beta chain) was recorded in a study of T cell repertoires in ileal Crohn's disease. Study summary: All patients had surgery for stricturing (about 60%) or penetrating (roughly 39%) disease. Thiopurines (fewer than 12) or anti-TNF agents (approximately 20) were given postoperatively to about half.

The time point: inflamed ileum from the surgical specimen. Patients were adults with ileal or ileocolonic Crohn's disease needing resection. Using immunoSEQ multiplex PCR, the repertoire was profiled, and TCRdb retains in-frame clones only, with some absent. The data contain approximately 3,200 clones, approximately 95% of them singletons. A note on this clone: Antigen specificity is unknown.

Whole-study findings and limits: Compared with non-smokers, active smokers at surgery showed more clonal expansions.

This CDR3 is built from 16 residues. The ends were cut back, 1 base at V and 2 bases at J, with 15 bases in the middle. Germline V gives CDR1 SGHTA, CDR2 FQGNSA. What was sequenced was ileal tissue. The chain recombines TRBV7-2 with TRBJ2-7; D gene uncertain. The TCR was taken from an adult with Crohn's disease. CDR3 DNA: TGTGCCAGCAGCTTAGAAGGCTTGGGCAGAACCTACGAGCAGTACTTC. Protein sequence: CASSLEGLGRTYEQYF.